Below are 10 T cell receptor beta chains sequenced from a single sample in a study of control samples from healthy donors and cancer patients. Profiling relied on immunoSEQ multiplex PCR, and the TCRdb table lists in-frame clones only, not all of them. The table includes around 50,000 clones, roughly 94% detected once. The sample was blood. These receptors originate from a man younger than 40 in good health.

The chain links TRBV3-1 (or the pseudogene TRBV3-2) to TRBJ1-6; D call uncertain. Trimming shortened V by 2 bases and J by 7 bases, and 9 bases separated the two germline ends. The CDR3 length is 14 residues. The V gene's germline CDR1 is LGHDT and CDR2 YNNKEL (reference sequence). CDR3 sequence reads: CASSQYGENSPLHF. CDR3 sequence (DNA): TGTGCCAGCAGCCAATACGGGGAAAATTCACCCCTCCACTTT.

The chain uses TRBV6-1 and TRBJ1-5; D ambiguous. Germline CDR1 reads MNHNS; CDR2 reads SASEGT. The CDR3 extends over 14 amino acids. Trimming left V 2 bases short and J 2 bases short, with 7 bases between. The CDR3 nucleotides are TGTGCCAGCAGTGAACGCGGGGGCAATCAGCCCCAGCATTTT. Translation gives CASSERGGNQPQHF.

Details on this clone: One end of the junction is discordant with germline, which a read error may explain. V gene TRBV6-5 combines with J gene TRBJ2-2; D unresolved. CDR1 is MNHEY, CDR2 SVGAGI, per germline. This CDR3 is built from 13 residues. CDR3 region: CASSDSLFGELFF. DNA for the CDR3: TGTGCCAGCAGTGACTCACTATTCGGGGAGCTGTTTTTT.

The chain combines TRBV6-5 with TRBJ1-1; TRBD1 might be the D (6 bases). The V end was cut by 5 bases, the J end by 7 bases, with 14 bases between. This CDR3 spans 13 amino acids. Germline assignment: CDR1 MNHEY and CDR2 SVGAGI. The CDR3 DNA reads as TGTGCCAGCAGTCCGACGACAGGTCTTGAAGCTTTCTTT. It is translated as CASSPTTGLEAFF.

The chain couples TRBV4-3 to TRBJ1-5; D gene uncertain. CDR1 LGHNA and CDR2 YSLEER come from the germline V gene. Trimming took 0 bases from V and 2 from J, leaving 8 bases between them. This CDR3 spans 15 amino acids. The CDR3 is CASSQDARGNQPQHF. CDR3 DNA: TGCGCCAGCAGCCAAGACGCTAGGGGCAATCAGCCCCAGCATTTT.

This chain links TRBV30 with TRBJ2-5; tentatively, D is TRBD2 (7 bases). Per the germline V gene, CDR1 is GTSNPN and CDR2 is SVGIG (reference sequence). The CDR3 consists of 16 residues. With 0 bases removed from V and 5 bases from J, the gap between germline ends came to 19 bases. CDR3 in DNA: TGTGCCTGGAGTGTAAGGGGGGAGGGCCGCGGGGAGACCCAGTACTTC. Its translation: CAWSVRGEGRGETQYF.

The V gene is TRBV24-1, the J gene TRBJ2-1; 15 bases agree with TRBD2. V shed 4 bases and J 0 bases; nucleotides not matched to a gene: 6. The CDR3 totals 19 residues. Germline lookup yields CDR1 KGHDR and CDR2 SFDVKD. CDR3 region: CATSDPGLAGGSSYNEQFF. As DNA, the CDR3 is TGTGCCACCAGTGACCCCGGACTAGCGGGAGGGAGCTCCTACAATGAGCAGTTCTTC.

The CDR3 reads CASSYSNRQGPYEQYF. CDR3 in DNA: TGTGCCAGCAGTTACTCGAATCGACAGGGTCCCTACGAGCAGTACTTC. V gene TRBV6-8 combines with J gene TRBJ2-7; 7 bases fit TRBD1. Germline V gene data show CDR1 as MNHGY and CDR2 as SAAAGT. Trimming at V came to 0 bases and at J to 2 bases, leaving 7 bases not matched to a gene. There are 16 residues in the CDR3.

V is TRBV5-1 and J is TRBJ2-5; 10 bases map to TRBD2. CDR1 and CDR2 (germline): SGHRS, YFSETQ. The CDR3 extends over 16 amino acids. J was trimmed by 2 bases and V by 0 bases; bases with no gene match: 4. The DNA for the CDR3 is TGCGCCAGCAGCTTGGGCCCACTAGCGGGGCAAGAGACCCAGTACTTC. Its translation: CASSLGPLAGQETQYF.

This sequence joins TRBV2 and TRBJ2-7; 10 positions match TRBD2. The junction had 0 bases not matched to a gene; V was cut back by 6 bases and J by 4 bases. Germline-derived CDR1 and CDR2 are SNHLY and FYNNEI. The CDR3 is 12 residues long. For the CDR3, the DNA is TGTGCCAGCAGGGGACTAGCGTACGAGCAGTACTTC. Translating gives CASRGLAYEQYF.